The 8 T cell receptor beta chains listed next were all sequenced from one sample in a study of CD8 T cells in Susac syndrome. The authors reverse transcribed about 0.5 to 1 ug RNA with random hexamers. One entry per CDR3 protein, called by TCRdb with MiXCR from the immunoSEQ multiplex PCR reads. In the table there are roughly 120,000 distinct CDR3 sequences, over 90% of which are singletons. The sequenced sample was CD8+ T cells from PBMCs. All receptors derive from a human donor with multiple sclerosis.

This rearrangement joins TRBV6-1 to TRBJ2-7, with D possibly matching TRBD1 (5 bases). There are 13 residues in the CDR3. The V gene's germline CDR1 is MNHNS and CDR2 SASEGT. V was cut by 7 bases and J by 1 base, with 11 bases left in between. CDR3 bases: TGTGCCAGCACCAGAGCAGGGTCCTACGAGCAGTACTTC. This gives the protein CASTRAGSYEQYF.

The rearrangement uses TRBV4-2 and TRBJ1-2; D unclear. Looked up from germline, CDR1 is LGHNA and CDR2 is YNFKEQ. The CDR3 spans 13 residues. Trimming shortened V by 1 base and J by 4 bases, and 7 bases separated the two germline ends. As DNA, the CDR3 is TGTGCCAGCAGCCAAGTCGAGTTCTATGGCTACACCTTC. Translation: CASSQVEFYGYTF.

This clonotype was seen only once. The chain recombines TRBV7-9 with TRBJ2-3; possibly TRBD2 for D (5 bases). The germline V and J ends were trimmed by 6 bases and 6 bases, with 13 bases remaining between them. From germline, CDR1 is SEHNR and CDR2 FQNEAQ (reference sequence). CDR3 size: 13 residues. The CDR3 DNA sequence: TGTGCCAGCAGGGGAGACTATTGGGATACGCAGTATTTT. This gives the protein CASRGDYWDTQYF. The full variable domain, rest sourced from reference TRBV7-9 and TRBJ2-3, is DTGVSQNPRHKITKRGQNVTFRCDPISEHNRLYWYRQTLGQGPEFLTYFQNEAQLEKSRLLSDRFSAERPKGSFSTLEIQRTEQGDSAMYLCASRGDYWDTQYFGPGTRLTVL.

In DNA, the CDR3 is TGTGCCAGCAGTGAAGATCAAGCGGGTAGCCCCTACGAGCAGTACGTC. Protein product: CASSEDQAGSPYEQYV. The chain is built from TRBV2 and TRBJ2-7, with a possible D match to TRBD2 (6 bases). Trimming stripped 1 base from V and 2 bases from J, with 15 bases between. The CDR3 has 16 amino acids. Germline lookup yields CDR1 SNHLY and CDR2 FYNNEI.

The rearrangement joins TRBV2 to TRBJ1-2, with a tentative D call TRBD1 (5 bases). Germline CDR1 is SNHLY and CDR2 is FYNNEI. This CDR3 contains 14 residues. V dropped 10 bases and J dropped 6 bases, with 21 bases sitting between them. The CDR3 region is CAIPPGRELDGYTF. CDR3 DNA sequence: TGTGCCATCCCGCCGGGACGGGAGTTGGATGGCTACACCTTC.

The CDR3 loop is CSALHRDRANEKLFF. The DNA of the CDR3 is TGCAGTGCCCTACACCGGGACAGGGCTAATGAAAAACTGTTTTTT. The chain is built from TRBV20-1 and TRBJ1-4; 9 bases match TRBD1. The CDR3 sequence is 15 residues long. Germline V gene data show CDR1 as DFQATT and CDR2 as SNEGSKA (reference sequence). Germline trimming cut 6 bases from V and 3 bases from J; bases unmatched to any gene: 8.

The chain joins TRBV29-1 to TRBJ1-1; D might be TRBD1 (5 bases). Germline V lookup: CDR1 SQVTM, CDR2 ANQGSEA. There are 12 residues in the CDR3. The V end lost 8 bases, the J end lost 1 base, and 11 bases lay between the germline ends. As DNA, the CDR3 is TGCAGCATCCGGCAGGGGAACACTGAAGCTTTCTTT. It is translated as CSIRQGNTEAFF.

As DNA, the CDR3 is TGCGCCAGCAGCCAAGACGGGGGAAACACCATATATTTT. The encoded protein is CASSQDGGNTIYF. This chain uses TRBV4-1 with TRBJ1-3; D is uncertain. V gave up 0 bases and J gave up 4 bases, with 4 bases separating them. Germline CDR1 MGHRA, CDR2 YSYEKL. This CDR3 comprises 13 residues.